In this sample, the clone carrying this T cell receptor (beta chain) turned up many times. Among the patients, none had received any treatment before thyroid surgery. V was trimmed by 3 bases and J by 1 base, leaving 6 bases between them. The CDR3 contains 13 residues. Germline-derived CDR1 and CDR2 are MDHEN and SYDVKM. From the PCR reads, TCRdb re-called clones with MiXCR. The repertoire includes over 5,000 clones, around 19% of them detected once, and 5.5% to 7% sits in the top ten. This sample was taken from a study of metastatic and nonmetastatic thyroid tumors. Study in general: Repertoires from blood and tumor or nodule tissue of malignant and benign thyroid patients were compared.

Source material: adjacent normal tissue. The receptor was isolated from a female donor with papillary thyroid cancer or a benign thyroid nodule (not recorded which). Some clones in this sample may be carry-over from other donors' samples. The chain uses TRBV28 and TRBJ1-1; D is uncertain. CDR3 in amino acids: CASSFDGNTEAFF. The CDR3 DNA follows: TGTGCCAGCAGTTTCGACGGGAACACTGAAGCTTTCTTT.